This T cell receptor beta chain was profiled in a study of blood T cell repertoires in COVID-19. Study-wide background: COVID-19 samples collected from the United States, Italy and Spain covered acute and convalescent phases. The cDNA or gDNA used as material had been derived from T cells, B-cell-depleted T cells, or PBMCs.

In the authors' methods: Estimated nucleated cell counts came from reference gene primer amplification. Profiling relied on immunoSEQ multiplex PCR, and the TCRdb table lists in-frame clones only, not all of them. V and J calls and clone size are those listed in that table; D and trimming were worked out from the DNA. The profile covers under 250,000 clones, with 75% to 85% appearing a single time and about 13% taken by the ten largest. This clone appeared a single time. From germline, CDR1 is WSHSY and CDR2 SAAADI. The CDR3 runs 13 residues. With 6 bases clipped from V and 6 bases from J, the junction kept 3 bases outside the gene matches.

Source material: peripheral blood. The J gene is TRBJ2-1, the V gene TRBV10-2, with TRBD2 matching over 9 bases. The clonotype originates from a human donor in a cohort sampled during active COVID-19. CDR3 DNA sequence: TGCGCCAGCAGCGCGGGAGGGCCCAATGAGCAGTTCTTC. This sequence encodes CASSAGGPNEQFF.